This TCR beta chain stems from a study of response to subunit inactivated influenza vaccine. Study outcomes and limitations: New T cells are recruited in small numbers by each seasonal influenza vaccination, according to the authors' suggestion.

This clonotype was seen a few times. Its cognate antigen is unknown. TCRdb re-analysed the RT-PCR reads in MiXCR, keeping a single row per CDR3 protein. The sample has about 500,000 distinct CDR3 sequences; 16% are singletons. This CDR3 is built from 12 residues. V gave up 7 bases and J gave up 6 bases; unmatched junction bases: 3. Germline V CDR1 and CDR2: DFQATT, SNEGSKA (reference sequence). Sequences were derived from CD4+ T cells sorted from PBMCs, sampled approximately 25 months after vaccination. The origin of this receptor is a man aged 50-75 years who received an inactivated influenza vaccine. The chain uses TRBV20-1 and TRBJ2-1, with 10 bases aligning to TRBD2. DNA of the CDR3: TGCAGTGGTAGCGGGGGGCCCAATGAGCAGTTCTTC. Translating it yields CSGSGGPNEQFF.